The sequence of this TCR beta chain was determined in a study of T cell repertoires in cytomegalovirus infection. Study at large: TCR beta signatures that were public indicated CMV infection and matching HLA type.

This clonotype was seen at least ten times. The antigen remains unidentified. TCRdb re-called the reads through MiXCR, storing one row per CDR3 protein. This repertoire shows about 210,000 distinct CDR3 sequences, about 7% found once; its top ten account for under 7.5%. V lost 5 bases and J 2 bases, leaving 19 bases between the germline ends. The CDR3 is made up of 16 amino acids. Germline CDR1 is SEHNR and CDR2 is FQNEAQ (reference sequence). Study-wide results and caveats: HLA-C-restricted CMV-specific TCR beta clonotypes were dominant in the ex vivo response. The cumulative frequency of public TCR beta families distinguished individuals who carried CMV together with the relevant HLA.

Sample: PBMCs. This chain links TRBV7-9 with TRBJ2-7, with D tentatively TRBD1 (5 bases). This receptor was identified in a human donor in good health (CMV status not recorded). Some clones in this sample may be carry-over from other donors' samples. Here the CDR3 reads CASSTPGTGRPYEQYF. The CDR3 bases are TGTGCCAGCAGCACACCCGGCACAGGTCGGCCCTACGAGCAGTACTTC.